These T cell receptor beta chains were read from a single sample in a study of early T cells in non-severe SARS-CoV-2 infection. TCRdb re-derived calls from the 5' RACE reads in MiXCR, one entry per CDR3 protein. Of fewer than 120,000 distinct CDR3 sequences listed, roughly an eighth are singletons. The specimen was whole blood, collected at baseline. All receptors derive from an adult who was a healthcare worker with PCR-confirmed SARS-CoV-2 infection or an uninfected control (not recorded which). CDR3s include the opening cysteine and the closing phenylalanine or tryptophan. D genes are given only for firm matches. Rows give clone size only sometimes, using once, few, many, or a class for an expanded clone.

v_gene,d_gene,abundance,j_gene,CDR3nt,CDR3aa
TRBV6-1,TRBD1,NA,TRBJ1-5,TGTGCCAGCATTTTAGACAGGGGCGGGAATCAGCCCCAGCATTTT,CASILDRGGNQPQHF
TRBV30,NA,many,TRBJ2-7,TGTGCCTGGAGTGGAAGAGCCTACGAGCAGTACTTC,CAWSGRAYEQYF
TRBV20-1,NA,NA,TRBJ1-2,TGCAGTGCTCCCCAGGACGGGGGCGGCTACACCTTC,CSAPQDGGGYTF
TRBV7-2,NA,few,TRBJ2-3,TGTGCCAGCAGCTTAGCAGGGGTCGGCACAGATACGCAGTATTTT,CASSLAGVGTDTQYF
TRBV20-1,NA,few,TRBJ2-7,TGCAGTGCGGTGGGGTTCTACGAGCAGTACTTC,CSAVGFYEQYF
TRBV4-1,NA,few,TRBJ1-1,TGCGCCAGCGGGGCTTCAGGGAAAACTGAAGCTTTCTTT,CASGASGKTEAFF
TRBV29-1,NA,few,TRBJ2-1,TGCAGCGTTGATCCAGACTACCCAATCCACAATGAGCAGTTCTTC,CSVDPDYPIHNEQFF
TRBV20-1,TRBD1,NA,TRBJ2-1,TGCAGTGCTAGAGCCTACCGCGGGACAGGCTACAATGAGCAGTTCTTC,CSARAYRGTGYNEQFF
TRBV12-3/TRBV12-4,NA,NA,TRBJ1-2,TGTGCCAGCAGTTTGAGACGGTTAACCTATGGCTACACCTTC,CASSLRRLTYGYTF
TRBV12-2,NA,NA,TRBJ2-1,TGTGCAAGTCGCGACCTTCGGAGACTAGCGGGTGATGAGCAGTTCTTC,CASRDLRRLAGDEQFF
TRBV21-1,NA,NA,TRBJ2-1,TGTGCCAGCAGCTCTATTGACGGGCACTCCTACAATGAGCAGTTCTTC,CASSSIDGHSYNEQFF
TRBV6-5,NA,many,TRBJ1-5,TGTGCCAGCAGCCCCGTGGAGCGGAATCAGCCCCAGCATTTT,CASSPVERNQPQHF
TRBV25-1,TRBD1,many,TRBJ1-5,TGTGCCAGCAGTGTGACAGGGGAACAGCCCCAGCATTTT,CASSVTGEQPQHF
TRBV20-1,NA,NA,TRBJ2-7,TGCAGTGCTCTCCCGGGGGCCTACGAGCAGTACTTC,CSALPGAYEQYF
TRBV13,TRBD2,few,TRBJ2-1,TGTGCCAGCAGCTTAGCTAGCGGGATAATCAATGAGCAGTTCTTC,CASSLASGIINEQFF
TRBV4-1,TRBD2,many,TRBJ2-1,TGCGCCAGCAGCCAAACGGGGGGACTCCGCTTGGAGCAGTTCTTC,CASSQTGGLRLEQFF
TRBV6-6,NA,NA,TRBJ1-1,TGTGCCAGCAGTCTATCTATCGGAACGAACACTGAAGCTTTCTTT,CASSLSIGTNTEAFF
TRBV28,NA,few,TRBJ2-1,TGTGCCAGCAGTTATAGAGATGAGCAGTTCTTC,CASSYRDEQFF
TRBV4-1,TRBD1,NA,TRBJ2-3,TGCGCCAGCAGCCAAGATGGGATAGTAGGGGGCTCTTCTACAGATACGCAGTATTTT,CASSQDGIVGGSSTDTQYF
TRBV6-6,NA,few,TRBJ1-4,TGTGCCAGCAGTTACTCGGGGGAGAAACTGTTTTTT,CASSYSGEKLFF
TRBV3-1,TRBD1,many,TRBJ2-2,TGTGCCAGCAGTCTTAGGACAGGAGGCGGAGCCGGGGAGCTGTTTTTT,CASSLRTGGGAGELFF
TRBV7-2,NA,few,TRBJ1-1,TGTGCCAGCAGCTTAGGGGGGTCCGTGAACACTGAAGCTTTCTTT,CASSLGGSVNTEAFF
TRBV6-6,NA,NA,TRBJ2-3,TGTGCCAGCAAGAGAGACAGGAGTGCAGATACGCAGTATTTT,CASKRDRSADTQYF
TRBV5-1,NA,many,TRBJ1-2,TGCGCCAGCAGCGGGGGACGGAACTATGGCTACACCTTC,CASSGGRNYGYTF
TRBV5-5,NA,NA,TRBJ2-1,TGTGCCAGCAGCTTGGGACCGCGGATAAATGAGCAGTTCTTC,CASSLGPRINEQFF
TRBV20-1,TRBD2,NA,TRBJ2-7,TGCAGTGCTAGATATCCCGCGGGAGCGACCTCCTACGAGCAGTACTTC,CSARYPAGATSYEQYF
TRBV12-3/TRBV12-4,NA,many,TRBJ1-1,TGTGCCAGCACCCGCGGGGGAGGGGACACTGAAGCTTTCTTT,CASTRGGGDTEAFF
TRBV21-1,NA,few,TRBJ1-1,TGTGCCAGCAGCAAAGCGCGGCCAGGGAGGGCTTTCTTT,CASSKARPGRAFF